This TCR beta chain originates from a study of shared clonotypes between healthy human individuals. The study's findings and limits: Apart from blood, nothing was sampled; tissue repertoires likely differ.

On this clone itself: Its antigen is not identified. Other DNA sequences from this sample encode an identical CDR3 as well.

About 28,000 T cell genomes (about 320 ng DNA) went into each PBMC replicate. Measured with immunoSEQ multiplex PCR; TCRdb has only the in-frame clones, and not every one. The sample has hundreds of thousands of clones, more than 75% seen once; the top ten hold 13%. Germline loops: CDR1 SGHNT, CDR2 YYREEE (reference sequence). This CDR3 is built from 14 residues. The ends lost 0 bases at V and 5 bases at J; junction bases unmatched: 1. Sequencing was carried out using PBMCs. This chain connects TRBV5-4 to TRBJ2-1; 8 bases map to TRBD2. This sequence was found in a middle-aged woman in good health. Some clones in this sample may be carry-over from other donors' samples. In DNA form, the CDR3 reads TGTGCCAGCAGCTTGGTAGCGGGGAACAATGAGCAGTTCTTC. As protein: CASSLVAGNNEQFF.